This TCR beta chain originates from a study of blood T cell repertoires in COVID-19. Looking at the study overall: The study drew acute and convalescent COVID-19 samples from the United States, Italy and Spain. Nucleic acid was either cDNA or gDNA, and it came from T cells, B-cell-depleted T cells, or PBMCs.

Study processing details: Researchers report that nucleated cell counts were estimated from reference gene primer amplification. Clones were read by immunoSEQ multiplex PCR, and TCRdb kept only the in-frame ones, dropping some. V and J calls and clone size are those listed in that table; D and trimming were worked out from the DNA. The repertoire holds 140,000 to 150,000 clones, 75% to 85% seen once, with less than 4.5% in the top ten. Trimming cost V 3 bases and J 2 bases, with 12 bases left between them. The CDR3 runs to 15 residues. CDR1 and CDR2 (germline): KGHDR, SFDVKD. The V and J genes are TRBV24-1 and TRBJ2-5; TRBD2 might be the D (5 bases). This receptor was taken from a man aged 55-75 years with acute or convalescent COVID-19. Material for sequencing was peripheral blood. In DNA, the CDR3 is TGTGCCACCAGTGATAACCGACGGGGACAAGAGACCCAGTACTTC. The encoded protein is CATSDNRRGQETQYF.